Below are 8 T cell receptor beta chains sequenced from a single sample in a study of cytomegalovirus exposure and HLA in healthy donors. Vbeta (60) and Jbeta (13) primers were used in the PCR. Sequencing used immunoSEQ multiplex PCR; TCRdb keeps in-frame clones, though not all of them. The repertoire holds about 180,000 clones, with roughly 77% as singletons. Material for sequencing was PBMCs. These receptors were taken from a woman in her twenties or thirties in good health and CMV-seronegative.

This rearrangement joins TRBV15 to TRBJ2-7, with a tentative D call TRBD2 (6 bases). V lost 5 bases and J lost 1, with 12 bases in between. CDR1 LNHNV and CDR2 YYDKDF come from the germline V gene (reference sequence). CDR3 length: 14 amino acids. The CDR3 loop reads CATSYTSTSYEQYF. CDR3 nucleotide sequence: TGTGCCACCAGCTACACTAGCACGTCCTACGAGCAGTACTTC.

The chain has TRBV6-5 and TRBJ2-3; D possibly corresponds to TRBD2 (6 bases). V lost 6 bases and J lost 2, with 9 bases in between. This CDR3 has 13 residues. Per the germline V gene, CDR1 is MNHEY and CDR2 is SVGAGI. The CDR3 here is CASSRDFTDTQYF. Written as DNA, the CDR3 is TGTGCCAGCAGCCGGGACTTCACAGATACGCAGTATTTT.

The sample holds one count of this clone. V usage is TRBV27 and J usage is TRBJ1-5; D uncertain. CDR1 and CDR2 from the germline V gene are MNHEY and SMNVEV (reference sequence). The CDR3 totals 12 residues. V lost 3 bases and J lost 7, with 7 bases in between. The DNA of the CDR3 is TGTGCCAGCAGTTTTATCGGGCAGCCCCAGCATTTT. It yields the protein CASSFIGQPQHF.

This clone was counted a single time. The V and J genes are TRBV10-1 and TRBJ1-1; 8 bases map to TRBD1. Germline V gives CDR1 WNHNN, CDR2 SYGVQD (reference sequence). With 4 bases clipped from V and 2 bases from J, the junction kept 15 bases outside the gene matches. The CDR3 runs 18 residues. This CDR3 is CASSGAGCWTGRNTEAFF. In nucleotides, the CDR3 is TGCGCCAGCAGTGGGGCCGGGTGTTGGACAGGGAGAAACACTGAAGCTTTCTTT.

The chain recombines TRBV7-9 with TRBJ2-5; a possible D gene is TRBD1 (6 bases). The length of the CDR3 is 14 residues. CDR1 is SEHNR, CDR2 FQNEAQ, per germline (reference sequence). Between the trimmed V and J ends, which lost 5 bases and 1 base, there was a span of 11 bases. The CDR3 nucleotides are TGTGCCAGCAGCCCGGGGACAATCCAAGAGACCCAGTACTTC. Encoded protein: CASSPGTIQETQYF.

This chain connects TRBV4-3 to TRBJ1-1, with D tentatively TRBD1 (5 bases). The CDR3 is 14 residues long. Trimming took 2 bases from V and 3 from J, leaving 10 bases between them. Germline loops: CDR1 LGHNA, CDR2 YSLEER. The CDR3 nucleotides are TGCGCCAGCAGCCAACTTAGGGGTTACACTGAAGCTTTCTTT. Translated, it gives CASSQLRGYTEAFF.

This clone was counted between two and nine times. The chain is built from TRBV30 and TRBJ2-1, with TRBD1 matching over 9 bases. From germline, CDR1 is GTSNPN and CDR2 SVGIG (reference sequence). The ends lost 5 bases at V and 6 bases at J; junction bases unmatched: 11. The CDR3 is 15 amino acids. The CDR3 loop is CAWDSGTGMVNEQFF. Written as DNA, the CDR3 is TGTGCCTGGGACTCCGGGACAGGGATGGTCAATGAGCAGTTCTTC.

This chain links TRBV7-2 with TRBJ1-2, with 7 bases lining up with TRBD1. Per the germline V gene, CDR1 is SGHTA and CDR2 is FQGNSA. This CDR3 contains 15 residues. V gave up 5 bases and J gave up 1 base; unmatched junction bases: 7. The CDR3 nucleotides are TGTGCCAGCAGCATCCGGGACAGCCGTAACTATGGCTACACCTTC. Encoded protein: CASSIRDSRNYGYTF.